The 27 T cell receptor beta chains presented below share a single source sample, sequenced in a study of T cells after yellow fever vaccination. TCRdb processed the 5' RACE reads anew with MiXCR; each CDR3 protein has one entry. The table records about 340,000 distinct CDR3 sequences, approximately 4% of them present only once. The source material was PBMCs, sampled 5 days after the yellow fever booster vaccination. These receptors were taken from a man in his late teens or twenties who received the YFV17D yellow fever vaccine.

This clonotype has a count of ten or more. The J gene is TRBJ2-5, the V gene TRBV7-9; D uncertain. This CDR3 has 16 amino acids. V lost 2 bases, J lost 1 base, and 14 bases lay in between. Germline assignment: CDR1 SEHNR and CDR2 FQNEAQ (reference sequence). DNA for the CDR3: TGTGCCAGCAGCTTAAGGTCAGCCTCATTCCAAGAGACCCAGTACTTC. This encodes CASSLRSASFQETQYF.

This clonotype has just a few counts. The J gene is TRBJ1-3, the V gene TRBV18; D unclear. This CDR3 comprises 14 residues. Germline-derived CDR1 and CDR2 are KGHSH and LQKENI. V gave up 6 bases and J gave up 2 bases, with 11 bases separating them. The CDR3 loop reads CASSPTRTGNTIYF. In nucleotides, the CDR3 is TGTGCCAGCTCTCCCACCCGGACTGGAAACACCATATATTTT.

This clonotype occurred a few times. The chain joins TRBV10-3 to TRBJ2-3; D assignment may be TRBD1 or TRBD2 (5 bases each). The CDR3 extends over 14 amino acids. Trimming removed 2 bases at V and 5 bases at J, with 11 bases between. CDR1 ENHRY and CDR2 SYGVKD come from the germline V gene. The CDR3 spells CAISETGAVDTQYF. CDR3 DNA: TGTGCCATCAGTGAGACCGGGGCCGTAGATACGCAGTATTTT.

Points on this clonotype: The junction departs from the called germline gene at one end, perhaps through a read error. The CDR3 spells CRATGETNYGYTF. CDR3 sequence (DNA): TGCAGAGCTACGGGCGAAACTAACTATGGCTACACCTTC. The J gene is TRBJ1-2, the V gene TRBV20-1; D uncertain. The CDR3 has 13 amino acids. The germline V gene encodes CDR1 DFQATT and CDR2 SNEGSKA (reference sequence).

The chain recombines TRBV6-2 or TRBV6-3 with TRBJ2-2; the D gene is possibly TRBD1 (5 bases). V was shortened by 10 bases and J by 4 bases, with 16 bases between the two germline ends. The CDR3 is 14 residues long. The germline V gene encodes CDR1 MNHEY and CDR2 SVGEGT. The CDR3, as DNA: TGTGCCACAAGGGGTACGGTTTCCACCGGGGAGCTGTTTTTT. Its translation: CATRGTVSTGELFF.

This clonotype qualifies as medium-sized. This rearrangement joins TRBV5-1 to TRBJ2-4, with D maybe TRBD1 (7 bases). Germline V CDR1 and CDR2: SGHRS, YFSETQ. The germline V and J ends were trimmed by 0 bases and 6 bases, with 10 bases remaining between them. The CDR3 extends over 14 amino acids. This CDR3 reads CASSLGQGGNIQYF. In DNA form, the CDR3 reads TGCGCCAGCAGCTTGGGCCAGGGGGGAAACATTCAGTACTTC. Based on the CDR3 plus reference TRBV5-1 and TRBJ2-4, the full variable domain is KAGVTQTPRYLIKTRGQQVTLSCSPISGHRSVSWYQQTPGQGLQFLFEYFSETQRNKGNFPGRFSGRQFSNSRSEMNVSTLELGDSALYLCASSLGQGGNIQYFGAGTRLSVL.

This clonotype was observed many times. This sequence joins TRBV6-6 and TRBJ1-5; weak D call: TRBD1 (6 bases). The V and J ends lost 6 bases and 0 bases respectively, with 9 bases between them. Germline V gene data show CDR1 as MNHNY and CDR2 as SVGAGI (reference sequence). This CDR3 spans 14 amino acids. The CDR3 protein is CASSRGPSNQPQHF. The DNA for the CDR3 is TGTGCCAGCAGCCGGGGGCCTAGCAATCAGCCCCAGCATTTT.

This clonotype appeared many times. The chain uses TRBV29-1 and TRBJ1-2; no definite D call. Trimming left V 4 bases short and J 3 bases short, with 9 bases between. This CDR3 comprises 12 residues. Germline CDR1 reads SQVTM; CDR2 reads ANQGSEA. For the CDR3, the DNA is TGCAGCGTTGTCCTACAAGACTATGGCTACACCTTC. Protein: CSVVLQDYGYTF.

This clonotype was picked up many times. The chain combines TRBV30 with TRBJ1-1, with D unresolved. The CDR3 spans 15 residues. CDR1 is GTSNPN and CDR2 is SVGIG in the germline V gene (reference sequence). Between the trimmed V and J ends, which lost 4 bases and 0 bases, there was a span of 15 bases. This CDR3 reads CAWKQILAMNTEAFF. CDR3 DNA sequence: TGTGCCTGGAAACAGATCCTAGCTATGAACACTGAAGCTTTCTTT.

This clonotype was found many times. V usage is TRBV12-3 or TRBV12-4 and J usage is TRBJ1-1, with a weak D call TRBD1 (5 bases). The length of the CDR3 is 16 residues. V shed 7 bases and J shed 5 bases, with 23 bases lying between them. CDR3 nucleotides: TGTGCCAGCACCCTAGAGGGGTTACTGGAATATACTGAAGCTTTCTTT. Translation gives CASTLEGLLEYTEAFF.

The CDR3 here is CASSLSSDTYNEQFF. CDR3 bases: TGTGCCAGCAGCTTATCTAGCGACACCTACAATGAGCAGTTCTTC. The chain uses TRBV7-2 and TRBJ2-1, with a tentative D call TRBD2 (6 bases). Germline V gene data show CDR1 as SGHTA and CDR2 as FQGNSA. The CDR3 runs to 15 residues. V was shortened by 2 bases and J by 2 bases, with 10 bases between the two germline ends.

This clonotype was counted between two and nine times. The V call is TRBV5-1, the J call TRBJ1-5; 9 nucleotides align to TRBD1. The CDR3 length is 17 residues. The germline V gene encodes CDR1 SGHRS and CDR2 YFSETQ. Unmatched junction bases numbered 8, after V lost 4 bases and J lost 0 bases. CDR3 protein: CASSPGQGPYSNQPQHF. The DNA of the CDR3 is TGCGCCAGCAGCCCGGGACAGGGACCGTATAGCAATCAGCCCCAGCATTTT.

The chain couples TRBV5-8 to TRBJ1-6; D unclear. Germline-derived CDR1 and CDR2 are SGHTS and YDEGEE. Deletions cut 4 bases from V and 0 bases from J, with 8 bases between. The CDR3 consists of 15 residues. This chain's CDR3 is CASSPAYSYNSPLHF. The CDR3, as DNA: TGTGCCAGCAGCCCGGCCTACTCCTATAATTCACCCCTCCACTTT.

The chain carries TRBV15 and TRBJ1-5; perhaps TRBD1 as D (5 bases). Per germline, CDR1 LNHNV and CDR2 YYDKDF (reference sequence). The CDR3 is 16 residues long. Trimming removed 0 bases from V and 4 bases from J, with 13 bases in between. CDR3 DNA sequence: TGTGCCACCAGCAGAGATCTTGCAGGGCCGAATCAGCCCCAGCATTTT. It is translated as CATSRDLAGPNQPQHF.

This clonotype was picked up a small number of times. The CDR3 loop is CASSPTGQGYEQYV. Here the CDR3 DNA reads TGCGCCAGCAGTCCCACGGGACAGGGCTACGAGCAGTACGTC. This chain joins TRBV23-1 and TRBJ2-7; 9 bases are a match to TRBD1. TRBV23-1 is an open reading frame, and its role is uncertain. The J segment lost 3 bases and the V segment lost 4 bases, leaving 4 bases of the junction unmatched. There are 14 residues in the CDR3.

This clonotype was counted at least ten times. This rearrangement joins TRBV18 to TRBJ1-1; D gene unclear. The germline V gene has CDR1 KGHSH and CDR2 LQKENI. This CDR3 spans 14 amino acids. Between the trimmed V and J ends, which lost 2 bases and 7 bases, there was a span of 14 bases. As DNA, the CDR3 is TGTGCCAGCTCACCAATGCAGGAATCAGTTGAAGCTTTCTTT. It codes for CASSPMQESVEAFF.

The chain employs TRBV27 and TRBJ1-2; the match to TRBD1 covers 9 bases. The trim removed 5 bases at V and 8 bases at J, leaving 9 bases unmatched. The CDR3 extends over 14 amino acids. Germline assignment: CDR1 MNHEY and CDR2 SMNVEV (reference sequence). The CDR3: CASSPRGTGIGYTF. The CDR3, as DNA: TGTGCCAGCAGTCCCCGAGGGACAGGGATCGGCTACACCTTC.

This clonotype appeared many times. The V and J genes are TRBV5-5 and TRBJ2-2; D remains ambiguous. V was cut by 2 bases and J by 8 bases, with 10 bases left in between. This CDR3 spans 13 amino acids. Germline CDR1 reads SGHKS; CDR2 reads YYEKEE (reference sequence). CDR3 coding DNA: TGTGCCAGCAGCTTCACCGTAAGAGGGGAGCTGTTTTTT. Encoded protein: CASSFTVRGELFF.

The chain recombines TRBV4-3 with TRBJ2-5, with 8 bases fitting TRBD1. In germline, CDR1 is LGHNA, CDR2 YSLEER. This CDR3 contains 14 residues. After removal of 4 bases from V and 1 base from J, the junction contained 2 bases not matched to a gene. Here the CDR3 DNA reads TGCGCCAGCAGCCGCAGGGGGCCCCAAGAGACCCAGTACTTC. It codes for CASSRRGPQETQYF.

V and J are TRBV5-1 and TRBJ1-4, with D uncertain. The CDR3 is 15 residues long. Germline V gene sequence: CDR1 SGHRS, CDR2 YFSETQ. The V and J ends lost 3 bases and 0 bases respectively, with 9 bases between them. In nucleotides, the CDR3 is TGCGCCAGCAGCTCCGGGGATCCAACTAATGAAAAACTGTTTTTT. This encodes CASSSGDPTNEKLFF.

The chain is built from TRBV6-5 and TRBJ1-3; D unclear. Germline lookup yields CDR1 MNHEY and CDR2 SVGAGI. Trimming left V 6 bases short and J 0 bases short, with 9 bases between. This CDR3 has 14 amino acids. The CDR3 region has the DNA TGTGCCAGCAGCCAGTTCCACTCTGGAAACACCATATATTTT. Protein: CASSQFHSGNTIYF.

This clonotype appeared many times. The CDR3 region has the DNA TGTGCCAGCAGCTTAGAAGGGGCGGCGGAAGCTTTCTTT. This translates into CASSLEGAAEAFF. The chain joins TRBV7-9 to TRBJ1-1, with a possible D match to TRBD1 (5 bases). Trimming shortened V by 1 base and J by 8 bases, and 11 bases separated the two germline ends. CDR1 and CDR2 (germline): SEHNR, FQNEAQ (reference sequence). There are 13 residues in the CDR3.

The chain links TRBV5-1 to TRBJ1-6; 8 nucleotides line up with TRBD1. Germline CDR1 reads SGHRS; CDR2 reads YFSETQ. The CDR3 contains 16 residues. V gave up 5 bases and J gave up 0 bases; unmatched junction bases: 4. CDR3: CASSSGQGSYNSPLHF. The CDR3 DNA reads as TGCGCCAGCAGTAGCGGACAGGGCTCCTATAATTCACCCCTCCACTTT.

This clonotype turned up a few times. The chain is built from TRBV15 and TRBJ2-7, with 9 bases fitting TRBD2. The CDR3 contains 18 residues. The germline V gene has CDR1 LNHNV and CDR2 YYDKDF (reference sequence). Trimming removed 0 bases from V and 0 bases from J; junction bases left unmatched: 9. In DNA form, the CDR3 reads TGTGCCACCAGCAGAGATGGGCTAGCGGGGAGCTACTCCTACGAGCAGTACTTC. It yields the protein CATSRDGLAGSYSYEQYF.

This clonotype has at least ten counts. The chain carries TRBV6-2 or TRBV6-3 and TRBJ2-2; D unresolved. The CDR3 is 16 amino acids. CDR1 is MNHEY and CDR2 is SVGEGT in the germline V gene. V dropped 7 bases and J dropped 0 bases, with 15 bases sitting between them. CDR3 sequence reads: CASKAAALPNTGELFF. The DNA for the CDR3 is TGTGCCAGCAAGGCGGCGGCGCTACCGAACACCGGGGAGCTGTTTTTT.

The chain recombines TRBV24-1 with TRBJ2-1; 8 nucleotides match TRBD2. The CDR3 runs to 17 residues. CDR1 and CDR2 (germline): KGHDR, SFDVKD. After removal of 4 bases from V and 9 bases from J, the junction contained 16 bases not matched to a gene. This CDR3 reads CATSETGGPRPIIEQFF. The DNA of the CDR3 is TGTGCCACCAGTGAAACGGGGGGGCCTAGGCCCATTATTGAGCAGTTCTTC.

This clonotype was picked up many times. This chain connects TRBV7-2 to TRBJ1-3, with D unresolved. The CDR3 length is 12 residues. Between the trimmed V and J ends, which lost 3 bases and 4 bases, there was a span of 4 bases. Germline CDR1 and CDR2: SGHTA and FQGNSA. The CDR3 is CASSFVGNTIYF. CDR3 in DNA: TGTGCCAGCAGCTTCGTCGGAAACACCATATATTTT.